This T cell receptor beta chain derives from a study of graft-versus-host responses after intestinal transplantation. Across the study: Transplantation in recipients was multivisceral, liver-intestinal, or isolated intestinal. Following induction with anti-thymocyte globulin, all recipients were given tacrolimus and steroids for three to four years.

Findings and limits, study-wide: Within the allografts of patients who had graft-donor T cell macrochimerism, graft-versus-host to host-versus-graft clonal ratios were high. Recipient-marrow GvH clones were detected, some having first appeared in ileum or blood.

Measured with immunoSEQ multiplex PCR; TCRdb has only the in-frame clones, and not every one. The sample holds over 80,000 clones; 90% to 95% are singletons and the top ten take more than 0.15%. Trimming shortened V by 0 bases and J by 6 bases, and 14 bases separated the two germline ends. CDR1 and CDR2 (germline): MNHNS, SASEGT. The CDR3 is 15 amino acids. This clone was seen a few times. What it binds is unknown. The rearrangement joins TRBV6-1 to TRBJ1-2; no clear D gene. The clonotype comes from a human donor who was the organ donor for an intestinal transplant. Specimen: unstimulated CD4+ T cells sorted from spleen or lymph node cells, collected before transplant. DNA for the CDR3: TGTGCCAGCAGTGAAGCGCCCACGGTAACTCATGGCTACACCTTC. This codes for CASSEAPTVTHGYTF.